The present T cell receptor (beta chain) was sequenced within a study of prognosis after radiotherapy for stage I lung cancer. Study background: Enrolled patients had stage I non-small cell lung cancer and entered the cohort between 2018 and 2019.

Looked up from germline, CDR1 is MNHGY and CDR2 is SVAAGI. This CDR3 has 16 residues. Two-round multiplex PCR, the amplification method, yielded TCR beta CDR3 from genomic DNA. Individual primers that were specific to each TRBV and TRBJ gene served in first-round PCR. One entry per CDR3 protein results from TCRdb running MiXCR on the multiplex PCR reads. This table holds more than 30,000 distinct CDR3 sequences, about 42% found once. A note on this clonotype: Given a far larger clone just one base away, this is likely a sequencing read error.

The specimen comprised PBMCs, sampled before or after stereotactic body radiation therapy (not recorded which). The TCR originated in a donor over 45 with non-small cell lung cancer. The chain links TRBV6-9 to TRBJ2-7; 10 nucleotides line up with TRBD2. The CDR3 reads CASRRLAGTPSYDQYF. As DNA, the CDR3 is TGTGCCAGCAGAAGACTAGCGGGTACTCCTTCTTACGATCAGTACTTC.